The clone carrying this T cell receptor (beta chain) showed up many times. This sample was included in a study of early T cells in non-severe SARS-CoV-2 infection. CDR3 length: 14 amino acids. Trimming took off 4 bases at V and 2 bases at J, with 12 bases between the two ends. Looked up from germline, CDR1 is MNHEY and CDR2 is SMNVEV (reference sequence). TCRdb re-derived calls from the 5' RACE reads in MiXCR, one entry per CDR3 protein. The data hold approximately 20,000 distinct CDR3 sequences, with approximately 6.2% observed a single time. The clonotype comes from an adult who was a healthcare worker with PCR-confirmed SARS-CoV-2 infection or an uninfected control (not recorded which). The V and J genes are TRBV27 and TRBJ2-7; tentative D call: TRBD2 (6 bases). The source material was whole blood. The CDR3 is CASSYGSGAYEQYF. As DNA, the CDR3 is TGTGCCAGCAGTTACGGGAGTGGGGCCTACGAGCAGTACTTC.